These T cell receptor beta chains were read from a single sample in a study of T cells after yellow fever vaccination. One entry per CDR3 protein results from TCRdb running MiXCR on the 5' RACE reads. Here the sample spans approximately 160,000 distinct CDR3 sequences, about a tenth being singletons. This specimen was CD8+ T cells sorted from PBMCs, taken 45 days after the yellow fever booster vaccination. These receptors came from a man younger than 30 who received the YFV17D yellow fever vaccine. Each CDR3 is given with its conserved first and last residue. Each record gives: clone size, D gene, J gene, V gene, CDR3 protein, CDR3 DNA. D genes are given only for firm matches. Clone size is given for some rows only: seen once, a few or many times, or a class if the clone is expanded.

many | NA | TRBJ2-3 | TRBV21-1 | CASSKTSGGAGVRPSTDTQYF | TGTGCCAGCAGCAAGACTAGCGGGGGGGCCGGGGTGAGACCAAGCACAGATACGCAGTATTTT
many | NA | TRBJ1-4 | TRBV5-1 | CASSPGAGTNEKLFF | TGCGCCAGCAGCCCAGGAGCAGGGACGAATGAAAAACTGTTTTTT
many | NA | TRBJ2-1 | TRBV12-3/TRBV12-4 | CASSAPLVENEQFF | TGTGCCAGCAGTGCCCCCCTGGTGGAGAATGAGCAGTTCTTC
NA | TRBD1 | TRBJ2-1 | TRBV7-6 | CASSTGTGWGNEQFF | TGTGCCAGCAGCACCGGGACAGGGTGGGGCAATGAGCAGTTCTTC
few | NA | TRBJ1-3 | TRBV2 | CASREDSLTGNTIYF | TGTGCCAGCAGGGAAGACAGCCTAACGGGAAACACCATATATTTT
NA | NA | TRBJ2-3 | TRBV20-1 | CSATRGGPASLSTDTQYF | TGCAGTGCTACCCGCGGGGGCCCCGCCTCTCTGAGCACAGATACGCAGTATTTT
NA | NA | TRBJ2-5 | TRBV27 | CASGGSNWKTQYF | TGTGCCAGCGGGGGGAGTAATTGGAAGACCCAGTACTTC
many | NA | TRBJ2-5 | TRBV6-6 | CASCRARGWTQYF | TGTGCCAGCTGCCGGGCTAGGGGATGGACCCAGTACTTC
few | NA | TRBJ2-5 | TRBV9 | CASSVAGTKETQYF | TGTGCCAGCAGCGTAGCTGGAACTAAAGAGACCCAGTACTTC
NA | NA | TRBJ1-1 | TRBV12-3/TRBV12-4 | CASSFPSFEAFF | TGTGCCAGCAGTTTCCCAAGTTTTGAAGCTTTCTTT
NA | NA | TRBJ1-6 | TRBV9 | CASSALGLSSYNSPLHF | TGTGCCAGCAGCGCCCTGGGACTAAGCTCCTATAATTCACCCCTCCACTTT
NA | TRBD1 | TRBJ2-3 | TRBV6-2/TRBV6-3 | CASSYPPRRGLTDTQYF | TGTGCCAGCAGTTACCCCCCGCGCAGGGGGCTTACAGATACGCAGTATTTT
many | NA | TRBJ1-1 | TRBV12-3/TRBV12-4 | CASTLNPLGTEAFF | TGTGCCAGCACACTAAACCCCCTGGGGACTGAAGCTTTCTTT
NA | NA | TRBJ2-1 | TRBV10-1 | CASSGGRNNEQFF | TGCGCCAGCAGTGGAGGCAGAAACAATGAGCAGTTCTTC
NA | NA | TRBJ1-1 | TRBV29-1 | CSVEGGRIEAFF | TGCAGCGTTGAGGGAGGGCGCATTGAAGCTTTCTTT
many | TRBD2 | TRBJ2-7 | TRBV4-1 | CASSQSSGTYEQYF | TGCGCCAGCAGCCAATCTAGCGGAACCTACGAGCAGTACTTC
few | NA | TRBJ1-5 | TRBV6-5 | CASGFGQPQHF | TGTGCCAGCGGGTTCGGTCAGCCCCAGCATTTT
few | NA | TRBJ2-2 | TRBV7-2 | CASSLEFWVGTGELFF | TGTGCCAGCAGCTTAGAATTCTGGGTCGGGACCGGGGAGCTGTTTTTT
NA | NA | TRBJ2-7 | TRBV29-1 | CSVEEDGPRSSYEQYF | TGCAGCGTTGAGGAGGACGGCCCTCGAAGCTCCTACGAGCAGTACTTC
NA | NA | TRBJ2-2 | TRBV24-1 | CATSDQALDSTGELFF | TGTGCCACCAGTGACCAAGCCCTGGACAGCACCGGGGAGCTGTTTTTT
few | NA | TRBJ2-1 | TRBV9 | CASSEETDVGEQFF | TGTGCCAGCAGCGAGGAGACAGATGTGGGTGAGCAGTTCTTC
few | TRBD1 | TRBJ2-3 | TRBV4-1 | CASSQIQGADTQYF | TGCGCCAGCAGCCAAATACAGGGGGCGGATACGCAGTATTTT
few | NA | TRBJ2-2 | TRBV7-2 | CASLDPRFNTGELFF | TGTGCCAGCTTGGACCCGAGGTTCAACACCGGGGAGCTGTTTTTT
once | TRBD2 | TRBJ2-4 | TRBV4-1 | CASSQLLAGPNIQYF | TGCGCCAGCAGCCAACTCCTAGCGGGGCCAAACATTCAGTACTTC
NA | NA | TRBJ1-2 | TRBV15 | CATSRDNWDGYGYTF | TGTGCCACCAGCAGAGATAATTGGGACGGCTATGGCTACACCTTC
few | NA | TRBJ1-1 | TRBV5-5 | CASSLVESTEAFF | TGTGCCAGCAGCTTGGTGGAGAGCACTGAAGCTTTCTTT
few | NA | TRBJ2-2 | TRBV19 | CASSITGAGYGGPAGELFF | TGTGCCAGTAGTATTACCGGCGCGGGCTATGGAGGGCCCGCCGGGGAGCTGTTTTTT
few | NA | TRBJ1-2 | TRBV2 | CASRRSNYGYTF | TGTGCCAGCAGGAGGTCTAACTATGGCTACACCTTC
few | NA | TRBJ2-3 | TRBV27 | CASSLNDRFYTQYF | TGTGCCAGCAGTTTAAACGACAGGTTTTATACGCAGTATTTT
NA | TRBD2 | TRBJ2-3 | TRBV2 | CASSGTSGGRFTDTQYF | TGTGCCAGCTCGGGGACTAGCGGGGGCCGGTTCACAGATACGCAGTATTTT
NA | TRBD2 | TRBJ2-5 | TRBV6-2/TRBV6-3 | CAGGLAGNQETQYF | TGTGCCGGCGGACTAGCGGGTAACCAAGAGACCCAGTACTTC
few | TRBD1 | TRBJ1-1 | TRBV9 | CASSAQTGGGLNTEAFF | TGTGCCAGCAGCGCCCAGACAGGGGGCGGCCTGAACACTGAAGCTTTCTTT
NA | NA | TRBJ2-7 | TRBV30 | CAWAEGITYEQYF | TGTGCCTGGGCTGAGGGTATTACCTACGAGCAGTACTTC
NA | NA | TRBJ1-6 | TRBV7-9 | CASSYTDSNSPLHF | TGTGCCAGCAGTTACACGGACAGTAATTCACCCCTCCACTTT
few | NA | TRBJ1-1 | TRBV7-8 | CASSPIVNTEAFF | TGTGCCAGCAGCCCTATCGTGAACACTGAAGCTTTCTTT
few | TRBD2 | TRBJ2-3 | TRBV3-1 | CASSQAGLDVGATDTQYF | TGTGCCAGCAGCCAAGCCGGACTAGATGTCGGTGCGACAGATACGCAGTATTTT
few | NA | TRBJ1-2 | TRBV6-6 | CASSPTNYGYTF | TGTGCCAGCAGTCCGACGAATTATGGCTACACCTTC
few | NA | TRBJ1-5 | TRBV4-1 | CASSQTGSSGQPQHF | TGCGCCAGCAGCCAAACAGGGAGCTCGGGTCAGCCCCAGCATTTT
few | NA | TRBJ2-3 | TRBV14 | CASSPKTEGFEADTQYF | TGTGCCAGCAGCCCCAAGACGGAAGGGTTTGAAGCAGATACGCAGTATTTT
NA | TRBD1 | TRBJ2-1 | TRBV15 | CATSRQETGYVRHEQFF | TGTGCCACCAGCAGGCAGGAGACAGGGTACGTGAGGCATGAGCAGTTCTTC